This T cell receptor beta chain is drawn from a study of blood T cell repertoires in COVID-19. Study details: The analysed material was cDNA or gDNA that came from T cells, B-cell-depleted T cells, or PBMCs.

The ends lost 2 bases at V and 12 bases at J; junction bases unmatched: 7. The CDR3 covers 13 residues. CDR1 is SGHTA, CDR2 FQGNSA, per germline. Which cohort a participant joined came from the clinical history participants gave. Data came from immunoSEQ multiplex PCR; TCRdb stores just in-frame clones and leaves some out. Here the sample spans 340,000 or so clones, around 85% being singletons. This chain connects TRBV7-2 to TRBJ2-1, with 7 bases that match TRBD1. The sequence was obtained from a woman in her thirties or forties with acute COVID-19. Sequenced input: PBMCs or T cells enriched from blood (not recorded which). The CDR3 nucleotides read TGTGCCAGCAGCTTAATACCAGGGGGTGGGCAGTTCTTC. Protein: CASSLIPGGGQFF.